This entry describes one TCR beta chain. Its antigen is not identified. Only in-frame clones appear in the TCRdb table, and some are missing; sequencing was by immunoSEQ multiplex PCR. The data contain 90,000 to 150,000 clones, about 87% of them singletons. The data derive from a study of T cell responses to AZD1222 COVID-19 vaccine. Study information: Samples with a second dose at about 4 or about 12 weeks were pooled together. Overall study findings and caveats: The repertoires were collected only after the peak T cell response. The donor cohort was predominantly white British with a female majority, and clonal diversity may have been underestimated. Reportedly, nearly half the spike-specific TCRs target unmutated variant regions.

Germline-derived CDR1 and CDR2 are MNHEY and SMNVEV (reference sequence). This CDR3 has 15 amino acids. V dropped 4 bases and J dropped 4; count of bases not matched to a gene: 6. The rearrangement joins TRBV27 to TRBJ2-3, with TRBD1 matching over 9 bases. Sequencing was performed on peripheral blood, taken on day 0 of AZD1222 vaccination. This sequence originates from an adult in good health. This chain's CDR3 is CASSYPGQGPDTQYF. The CDR3 nucleotides are TGTGCCAGCAGTTATCCGGGACAGGGACCAGATACGCAGTATTTT.